A single sample gave rise to the 21 T cell receptor beta chains below, sequenced in a study of shared clonotypes between healthy human individuals. Repertoires were generated with immunoSEQ multiplex PCR, while TCRdb's copy carries only in-frame clones and drops some. The sample carries some 2,000,000 clones, 90% to 96% recorded once. Sequences were obtained from naive CD4+ T cells sorted from blood. Subset specified: CD45RA+ positively selected. Receptors were obtained from a man aged 18 to 29 in good health.

As regards this clone: Different DNA sequences within this sample yield the same CDR3. The rearrangement links TRBV5-1 to TRBJ2-5; the D gene is possibly TRBD1 (6 bases). Germline V CDR1 and CDR2: SGHRS, YFSETQ. V was shortened by 4 bases and J by 2 bases, with 9 bases between the two germline ends. CDR3 length equals 13 residues. CDR3 in amino acids: CASSQGQQETQYF. The CDR3 coding sequence is TGCGCCAGCAGCCAAGGACAGCAAGAGACCCAGTACTTC.

The rearrangement uses TRBV19 and TRBJ1-4; D call uncertain. CDR3 length equals 9 residues. From germline, CDR1 is LNHDA and CDR2 SQIVND (reference sequence). Trimming pared 3 bases from V and 14 bases from J, leaving 4 bases between. CDR3 region: CASSIRLFF. CDR3 DNA: TGTGCCAGTAGTATCCGGCTGTTTTTT.

The V gene is TRBV30, the J gene TRBJ1-3; 7 bases map to TRBD1. This CDR3 spans 14 amino acids. CDR1 and CDR2 (germline): GTSNPN, SVGIG (reference sequence). J gave up 5 bases and V 3 bases, and 7 bases lay outside the gene matches. DNA for the CDR3: TGTGCCTGGAGACCCAGGGGGGAGCGAAACACCATATATTTT. Amino acid sequence: CAWRPRGERNTIYF.

V and J are TRBV7-8 and TRBJ2-5, with 11 bases lining up with TRBD1. CDR3 size: 14 residues. The junction had 5 bases not matched to a gene; V was cut back by 6 bases and J by 5 bases. CDR1 is SGHVS, CDR2 FQNEAQ, per germline. CDR3: CASRRTGGWETQYF. The CDR3 DNA reads TGTGCCAGCAGGCGGACAGGGGGCTGGGAGACCCAGTACTTC.

The chain has TRBV28 and TRBJ2-7; 7 bases agree with TRBD2. Germline V gene lookup returns CDR1 MDHEN and CDR2 SYDVKM. This CDR3 region has 19 residues. The V segment lost 6 bases and the J segment 0 bases; nucleotides outside the gene matches: 20. The CDR3 loop is CASSPRYRGVGGYSYEQYF. The CDR3 nucleotides read TGTGCCAGCAGCCCTCGTTATCGGGGGGTGGGCGGATACTCCTACGAGCAGTACTTC.

The chain combines TRBV10-3 with TRBJ2-5; D remains unclear. Germline loops: CDR1 ENHRY, CDR2 SYGVKD. The ends were cut back, 1 base at V and 2 bases at J, with 5 bases in the middle. The CDR3 has 13 residues. The CDR3 region has the DNA TGTGCCATCAGTGAGTGGCAGCAAGAGACCCAGTACTTC. Residues: CAISEWQQETQYF.

V is TRBV28 and J is TRBJ2-7, with 11 bases identical to TRBD1. Looked up from germline, CDR1 is MDHEN and CDR2 is SYDVKM. V gave up 6 bases and J gave up 0 bases; unmatched junction bases: 7. CDR3 length: 16 residues. DNA for the CDR3: TGTGCCAGCAGGGAGCGTGGGACAGGGGGCTCCTACGAGCAGTACTTC. Amino acids: CASRERGTGGSYEQYF.

V is TRBV14 and J is TRBJ1-2; the D is unclear. The CDR3 is made up of 13 amino acids. The germline V and J ends were trimmed by 1 base and 7 bases, with 10 bases remaining between them. CDR1 and CDR2 (germline): SGHDN, FVKESK. CDR3: CASSQVGSGGYTF. The CDR3, as DNA: TGTGCCAGCAGCCAAGTCGGCTCGGGTGGCTACACCTTC.

In its sample, this clone was seen once. This sequence joins TRBV7-6 and TRBJ2-7; 7 bases agree with TRBD1. CDR1 is SGHVS, CDR2 FNYEAQ, per germline. This CDR3 spans 16 amino acids. V lost 5 bases and J lost 5; bases outside the gene matches: 15. The CDR3 coding sequence is TGTGCCAGCAGCCAAGCCCCCTCGACAGGGAACCACGAGCAGTACTTC. Its translation: CASSQAPSTGNHEQYF.

The J gene is TRBJ2-3, the V gene TRBV9, with D tentatively TRBD1 (6 bases). The CDR3 length is 15 residues. The ends were cut back, 4 bases at V and 6 bases at J, with 18 bases in the middle. CDR1 and CDR2 (germline): SGDLS, YYNGEE. Here the CDR3 reads CASSQTGTPRDTQYF. The CDR3 DNA reads TGTGCCAGCAGCCAAACAGGGACCCCGAGGGATACGCAGTATTTT. The whole variable domain, remainder taken from reference TRBV9 and TRBJ2-3, is DSGVTQTPKHLITATGQRVTLRCSPRSGDLSVYWYQQSLDQGLQFLIQYYNGEERAKGNILERFSAQQFPDLHSELNLSSLELGDSALYFCASSQTGTPRDTQYFGPGTRLTVL.

This clone showed up just once. V gene TRBV6-4 combines with J gene TRBJ1-5; no firm D call. Looked up from germline, CDR1 is MRHNA and CDR2 is SNTAGT. The CDR3 consists of 10 residues. The V end lost 8 bases, the J end lost 2 bases, and 1 base lay between the germline ends. CDR3: CASCNQPQHF. CDR3 nucleotides: TGTGCCAGCTGCAATCAGCCCCAGCATTTT.

The chain couples TRBV18 to TRBJ1-2; possible D gene TRBD1, 6 bases. The CDR3 covers 17 residues. V lost 4 bases and J 2 bases, leaving 20 bases between the germline ends. The germline V gene has CDR1 KGHSH and CDR2 LQKENI. Here the CDR3 DNA reads TGTGCCAGCTCACGTAACCAGGGGCAGACGGGGAACTATGGCTACACCTTC. Its protein is CASSRNQGQTGNYGYTF.

V and J are TRBV28 and TRBJ2-3, with D perhaps TRBD2 (6 bases). Germline V lookup: CDR1 MDHEN, CDR2 SYDVKM. Trimming removed 5 bases from V and 2 bases from J, with 11 bases in between. The CDR3 is 14 residues long. CDR3 region: CASSRSGYTDTQYF. In DNA form, the CDR3 reads TGTGCCAGCAGTCGTAGCGGATACACAGATACGCAGTATTTT.

This rearrangement joins TRBV18 to TRBJ1-6; D is ambiguous. Germline assignment: CDR1 KGHSH and CDR2 LQKENI. V lost 2 bases, J lost 10 bases, and 12 bases lay in between. The CDR3 spans 14 residues. This CDR3 is CASSPAIRESPLHF. The CDR3 DNA sequence: TGTGCCAGCTCACCAGCGATCCGGGAATCACCCCTCCACTTT.

The V gene is TRBV19, the J gene TRBJ1-6; D call uncertain. Between the trimmed V and J ends, which lost 5 bases and 4 bases, there was a span of 3 bases. CDR3 length equals 12 residues. Germline CDR1 LNHDA, CDR2 SQIVND (reference sequence). The CDR3 loop is CASSVYNSPLHF. In DNA, the CDR3 is TGTGCCAGTAGTGTGTATAATTCACCCCTCCACTTT. Full variable domain (rest looked up from reference TRBV19 and TRBJ1-6): DGGITQSPKYLFRKEGQNVTLSCEQNLNHDAMYWYRQDPGQGLRLIYYSQIVNDFQKGDIAEGYSVSREKKESFPLTVTSAQKNPTAFYLCASSVYNSPLHFGNGTRLTVT.

The chain recombines TRBV10-3 with TRBJ2-3; the D is unclear. The CDR3 runs 14 residues. V was trimmed by 0 bases and J by 6 bases, leaving 10 bases between them. Germline assignment: CDR1 ENHRY and CDR2 SYGVKD. This chain's CDR3 is CAISESQSPDTQYF. The CDR3 DNA reads TGTGCCATCAGTGAGTCACAGAGCCCGGATACGCAGTATTTT.

This sequence joins TRBV7-9 and TRBJ1-1; tentatively, D is TRBD1 (5 bases). This CDR3 has 12 residues. Germline V gene data show CDR1 as SEHNR and CDR2 as FQNEAQ (reference sequence). Trimming stripped 1 base from V and 10 bases from J, with 10 bases between. CDR3 in DNA: TGTGCCAGCAGCTTAGGGACACCGGGAGCTTTCTTT. Its translation: CASSLGTPGAFF.

This chain connects TRBV7-2 to TRBJ2-1; tentative D call: TRBD2 (6 bases). Germline CDR1 and CDR2: SGHTA and FQGNSA. Trimming shortened V by 5 bases and J by 4 bases, and 18 bases separated the two germline ends. The CDR3 runs to 16 residues. The CDR3 spells CASSPLGGRGYNEQFF. As DNA, the CDR3 is TGTGCCAGCAGCCCCCTTGGGGGGAGAGGATACAATGAGCAGTTCTTC.

The chain links TRBV5-1 to TRBJ1-1, with 9 bases that match TRBD1. J was trimmed by 1 base and V by 2 bases; bases with no gene match: 6. The CDR3 has 16 residues. Germline V gene data show CDR1 as SGHRS and CDR2 as YFSETQ. The CDR3 DNA follows: TGCGCCAGCAGCTTAGGGACAGGGAAGTCGAACACTGAAGCTTTCTTT. It encodes CASSLGTGKSNTEAFF.

The chain combines TRBV7-2 with TRBJ1-6, with a possible D match to TRBD1 (5 bases). CDR1 is SGHTA and CDR2 is FQGNSA in the germline V gene. V dropped 6 bases and J dropped 7 bases, with 19 bases sitting between them. The CDR3 has 16 residues. For the CDR3, the DNA is TGTGCCAGCAGTCCGGGGTGGGACCGAATAAATTCACCCCTCCACTTT. Amino acid sequence: CASSPGWDRINSPLHF.

This chain connects TRBV9 to TRBJ2-6; D remains unclear. Trimming took off 0 bases at V and 2 bases at J, with 15 bases between the two ends. The CDR3 extends over 18 amino acids. Germline values: CDR1 SGDLS, CDR2 YYNGEE. The CDR3 loop is CASSVGTDWSPGANVLTF. CDR3 bases: TGTGCCAGCAGCGTAGGAACAGATTGGTCCCCTGGGGCCAACGTCCTGACTTTC.